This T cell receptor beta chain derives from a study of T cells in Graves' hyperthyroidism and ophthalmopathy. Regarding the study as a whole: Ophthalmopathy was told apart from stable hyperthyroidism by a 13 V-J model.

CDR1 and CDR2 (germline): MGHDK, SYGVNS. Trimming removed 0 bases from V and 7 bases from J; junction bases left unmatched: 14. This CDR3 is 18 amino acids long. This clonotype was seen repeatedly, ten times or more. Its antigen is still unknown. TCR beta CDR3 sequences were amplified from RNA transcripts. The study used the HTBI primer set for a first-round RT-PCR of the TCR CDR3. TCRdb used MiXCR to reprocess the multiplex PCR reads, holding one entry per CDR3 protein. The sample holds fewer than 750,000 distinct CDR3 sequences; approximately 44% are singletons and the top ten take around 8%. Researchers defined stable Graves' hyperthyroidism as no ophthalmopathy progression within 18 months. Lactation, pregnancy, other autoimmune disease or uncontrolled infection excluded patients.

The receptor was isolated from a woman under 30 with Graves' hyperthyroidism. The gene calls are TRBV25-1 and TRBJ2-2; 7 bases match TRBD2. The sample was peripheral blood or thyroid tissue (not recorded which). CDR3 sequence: CASSEYRRGTGGLGELFF. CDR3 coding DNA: TGTGCCAGCAGTGAATACAGGCGTGGGACGGGAGGCCTCGGGGAGCTGTTTTTT.